This T cell receptor beta chain was found in a study of T-cell reconstitution after alpha-beta-depleted transplantation in children. The CDR3 has 16 residues. V was pared by 4 bases and J by 5 bases, with 20 bases between. Germline CDR1 LGHDT, CDR2 YNNKEL (reference sequence). TCRbeta library preparation incorporated unique molecular identifiers. From the PCR reads, TCRdb called clonotypes with MiXCR, one entry per CDR3 protein. The data show roughly 500,000 distinct CDR3 sequences, around 16% seen once. This clonotype originated in a human donor who donated a stem cell graft to a child with acute lymphoblastic leukemia. Here the sequenced sample was PBMCs from the stem cell graft donor, taken from the stem cell graft. This chain links TRBV3-1 with TRBJ1-1, with D unresolved. CDR3: CASSRSGFGRGTEAFF. The CDR3 DNA follows: TGTGCCAGCAGCCGAAGCGGGTTTGGGCGGGGAACTGAAGCTTTCTTT.